A single sample is the source of the 14 T cell receptor beta chains below, sequenced in a study of blood T cells in healthy people across ages. Primed by a sample-barcoded 5' primer and a J-beta primer mix, a second PCR proceeded for about 6 to 11 cycles. TCRdb used MiXCR to reprocess the 5' RACE reads, holding one entry per CDR3 protein. The sample has 550,000 to 650,000 distinct CDR3 sequences, about 30% seen once. The sample was blood. The receptor source for this set is a woman aged 80 or over in good health.

There are a few counts of this clonotype. A much larger clonotype is one base distant, so this may be a read error. V is TRBV20-1 and J is TRBJ2-3, with a weak D call TRBD1 (7 bases). The CDR3 contains 19 residues. Germline CDR1 is DFQATT and CDR2 is SNEGSKA (reference sequence). V lost 6 bases to trimming and J lost 6 bases, with 34 bases between them. CDR3 sequence reads: CSAPLGSARGPLGRDTQYF. The CDR3 DNA reads as TGCAGTGCCCCTCTTGGCTCAGCAAGGGGGCCGTTGGGGAGGGATACGCAGTATTTT.

This clonotype has just a few counts. The gene calls are TRBV5-1 and TRBJ2-3; D might be TRBD2 (7 bases). Germline lookup yields CDR1 SGHRS and CDR2 YFSETQ. The CDR3 consists of 16 residues. Trimming took off 0 bases at V and 7 bases at J, with 18 bases between the two ends. CDR3 coding DNA: TGCGCCAGCAGCTTGGCCGGTGGGGGGGCCGTATATACGCAGTATTTT. Its translation is CASSLAGGGAVYTQYF.

A word on this clonotype: Given a much more abundant clone one base away, this may be a read error. This chain joins TRBV20-1 and TRBJ2-1; 8 bases agree with TRBD1. The V gene end was trimmed by 1 base and the J gene end by 15 bases; junction bases not matched to a gene: 17. Germline values: CDR1 DFQATT, CDR2 SNEGSKA (reference sequence). This CDR3 is built from 15 residues. CDR3 sequence: CSARVPGQERGRRFF. CDR3 bases: TGCAGTGCTAGAGTACCGGGACAGGAACGGGGCAGGCGGTTCTTC.

The chain employs TRBV20-1 and TRBJ2-5; D is possibly TRBD2 (6 bases). Germline V gives CDR1 DFQATT, CDR2 SNEGSKA (reference sequence). V was shortened by 6 bases and J by 3 bases, with 20 bases between the two germline ends. The CDR3 totals 15 residues. The CDR3 region is CSARDGAGPEETQYF. The CDR3 DNA is TGCAGTGCACGGGATGGGGCGGGGCCCGAAGAGACCCAGTACTTC.

With respect to this clonotype: Given a much more abundant clone one base away, this may be a read error. The CDR3 region has the DNA TGCGCCAGCAGCTTGGCCCGAGATTATGCTAATGAAAAACGGTTTTTT. Translating gives CASSLARDYANEKRFF. The V call is TRBV5-1, the J call TRBJ1-4, with D unresolved. This CDR3 contains 16 residues. Germline CDR1 SGHRS, CDR2 YFSETQ.

V usage is TRBV28 and J usage is TRBJ1-5; D is ambiguous. The V and J ends lost 4 bases and 2 bases respectively, with 6 bases between them. Germline assignment: CDR1 MDHEN and CDR2 SYDVKM. The length of the CDR3 is 13 residues. The CDR3: CASSSPRNQPQHF. As DNA, the CDR3 is TGTGCCAGCAGTTCCCCACGCAATCAGCCCCAGCATTTT.

This clonotype was recorded many times. This chain connects TRBV12-3 or TRBV12-4 to TRBJ2-3; 9 bases align to TRBD2. This CDR3 comprises 16 residues. The junction had 8 bases not matched to a gene; V was cut back by 3 bases and J by 4 bases. The CDR3: CASSFQAGGAADTQYF. The CDR3 DNA reads TGTGCCAGCAGTTTTCAGGCGGGGGGGGCGGCAGATACGCAGTATTTT.

This clonotype appeared a few times. The V gene is TRBV20-1, the J gene TRBJ2-1; D remains unclear. TRBJ2-7 matches the DNA end more closely, so the J call is doubtful. This CDR3 spans 12 amino acids. Germline V gives CDR1 DFQATT, CDR2 SNEGSKA (reference sequence). The CDR3 DNA reads as TGCAGTGCCCTTAGGGCCTACAATGAGCAGTACTTC. This encodes CSALRAYNEQYF.

This chain uses TRBV20-1 with TRBJ2-6, with TRBD1 as a possible D gene (5 bases). Trimming removed 3 bases from V and 0 bases from J, with 12 bases in between. Germline-derived CDR1 and CDR2 are DFQATT and SNEGSKA (reference sequence). The CDR3 totals 16 residues. The chain's CDR3 is CSARAGRISGANVLTF. The CDR3, as DNA: TGCAGTGCTAGGGCAGGGCGAATCTCTGGGGCCAACGTCCTGACTTTC.

This clonotype has ten or more counts. The V gene is TRBV29-1, the J gene TRBJ1-2; TRBD1 is a possible D gene (6 bases). Trimming left V 7 bases short and J 8 bases short, with 17 bases between. In germline, CDR1 is SQVTM, CDR2 ANQGSEA. The CDR3 covers 12 residues. CDR3 residues: CSANPGGTGYTF. CDR3 nucleotides: TGCAGCGCCAATCCCGGGGGCACAGGCTACACCTTC.

This clonotype was recorded many times. The chain joins TRBV15 to TRBJ2-1; D remains ambiguous. Trimming shortened V by 0 bases and J by 9 bases, and 9 bases separated the two germline ends. Germline V lookup: CDR1 LNHNV, CDR2 YYDKDF (reference sequence). The CDR3 sequence is 13 residues long. Here the CDR3 reads CATSRDRFGEQFF. CDR3 DNA sequence: TGTGCCACCAGCAGAGATCGTTTCGGTGAGCAGTTCTTC.

This clonotype was detected ten times or more. The genes are TRBV7-9 and TRBJ2-6, with D unclear. V was trimmed by 2 bases and J by 0 bases, leaving 5 bases between them. Germline V CDR1 and CDR2: SEHNR, FQNEAQ (reference sequence). The CDR3 extends over 15 amino acids. CDR3 DNA sequence: TGTGCCAGCAGCTTATATAGCTCTGGGGCCAACGTCCTGACTTTC. This translates into CASSLYSSGANVLTF.

Concerning this clonotype itself: A much larger clone sits a single nucleotide away, making a read error possible. This rearrangement joins TRBV7-2 to TRBJ2-5; D unresolved. There are 15 residues in the CDR3. Germline lookup yields CDR1 SGHTA and CDR2 FQGNSA. V was trimmed by 3 bases and J by 2 bases, leaving 13 bases between them. CDR3 amino acids: CASSLGWILQETQYF. CDR3 nucleotides: TGTGCCAGCAGCTTGGGGTGGATCCTACAAGAGACCCAGTACTTC.

There are a few counts of this clonotype. This may come from a read error, since a much larger clone is one base off. The chain has TRBV6-5 and TRBJ1-1, with unresolved D. CDR3 length equals 13 residues. Per germline, CDR1 MNHEY and CDR2 SVGAGI. The CDR3 DNA reads as TGTGCCAGCAGTTACTCAGGGAACGCTGAAGCTTTCTTT. Translated: CASSYSGNAEAFF.